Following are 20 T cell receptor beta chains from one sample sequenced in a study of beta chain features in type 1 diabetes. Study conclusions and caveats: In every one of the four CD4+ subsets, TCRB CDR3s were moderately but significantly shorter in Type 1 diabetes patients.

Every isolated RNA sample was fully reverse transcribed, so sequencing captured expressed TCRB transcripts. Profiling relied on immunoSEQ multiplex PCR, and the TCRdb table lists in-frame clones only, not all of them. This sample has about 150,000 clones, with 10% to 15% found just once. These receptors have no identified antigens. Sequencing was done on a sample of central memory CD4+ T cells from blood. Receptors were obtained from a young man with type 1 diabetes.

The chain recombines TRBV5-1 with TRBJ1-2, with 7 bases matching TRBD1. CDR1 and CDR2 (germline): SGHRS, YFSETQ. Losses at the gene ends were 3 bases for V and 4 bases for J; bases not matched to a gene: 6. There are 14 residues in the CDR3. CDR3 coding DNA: TGCGCCAGCAGCTGGGCGACAGGGAGCTATGGCTACACCTTC. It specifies CASSWATGSYGYTF. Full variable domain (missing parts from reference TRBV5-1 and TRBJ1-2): KAGVTQTPRYLIKTRGQQVTLSCSPISGHRSVSWYQQTPGQGLQFLFEYFSETQRNKGNFPGRFSGRQFSNSRSEMNVSTLELGDSALYLCASSWATGSYGYTFGSGTRLTVV.

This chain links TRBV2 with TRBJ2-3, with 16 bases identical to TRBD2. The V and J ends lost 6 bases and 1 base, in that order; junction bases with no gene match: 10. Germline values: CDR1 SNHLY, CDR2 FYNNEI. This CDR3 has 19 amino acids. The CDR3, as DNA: TGTGCCAGCAGCCAACCGGGACTAGCGGGGGGGCGAGGCACAGATACGCAGTATTTT. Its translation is CASSQPGLAGGRGTDTQYF.

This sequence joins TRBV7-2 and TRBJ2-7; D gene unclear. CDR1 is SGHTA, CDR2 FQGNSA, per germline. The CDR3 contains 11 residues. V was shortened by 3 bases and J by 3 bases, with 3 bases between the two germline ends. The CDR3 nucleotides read TGTGCCAGCAGCTTTTACTACGAGCAGTACTTC. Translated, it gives CASSFYYEQYF.

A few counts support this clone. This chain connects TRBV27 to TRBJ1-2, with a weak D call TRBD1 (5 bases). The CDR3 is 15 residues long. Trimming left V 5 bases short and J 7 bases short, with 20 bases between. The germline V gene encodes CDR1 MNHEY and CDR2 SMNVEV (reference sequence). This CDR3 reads CASSPTLTAGGGYTF. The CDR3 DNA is TGTGCCAGCAGTCCAACTCTGACAGCCGGCGGTGGCTACACCTTC.

For the CDR3, the DNA is TGTGCCAGCAGTCCCAGGGAACCTGGAAACACCATATATTTT. Amino acids: CASSPREPGNTIYF. This chain links TRBV2 with TRBJ1-3, with D tentatively TRBD1 (5 bases). Trimming cost V 5 bases and J 2 bases, with 10 bases left between them. Per the germline V gene, CDR1 is SNHLY and CDR2 is FYNNEI. The CDR3 length is 14 residues.

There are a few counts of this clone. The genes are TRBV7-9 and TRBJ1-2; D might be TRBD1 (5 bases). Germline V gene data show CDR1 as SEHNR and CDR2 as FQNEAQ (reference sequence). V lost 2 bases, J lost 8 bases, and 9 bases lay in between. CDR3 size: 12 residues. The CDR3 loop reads CASSLRGEGYTF. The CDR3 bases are TGTGCCAGCAGCTTAAGGGGAGAGGGCTACACCTTC.

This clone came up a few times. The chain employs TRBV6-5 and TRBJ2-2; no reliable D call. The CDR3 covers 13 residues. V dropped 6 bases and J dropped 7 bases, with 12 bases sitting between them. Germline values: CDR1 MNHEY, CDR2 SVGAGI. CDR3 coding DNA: TGTGCCAGCAGACCCTTTGGGATCGGGGAGCTGTTTTTT. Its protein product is CASRPFGIGELFF.

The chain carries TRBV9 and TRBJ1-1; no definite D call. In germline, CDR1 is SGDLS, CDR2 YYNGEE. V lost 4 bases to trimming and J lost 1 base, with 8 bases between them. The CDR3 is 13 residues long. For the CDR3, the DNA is TGTGCCAGCAGCCAAAGAGGGAACACTGAAGCTTTCTTT. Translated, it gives CASSQRGNTEAFF.

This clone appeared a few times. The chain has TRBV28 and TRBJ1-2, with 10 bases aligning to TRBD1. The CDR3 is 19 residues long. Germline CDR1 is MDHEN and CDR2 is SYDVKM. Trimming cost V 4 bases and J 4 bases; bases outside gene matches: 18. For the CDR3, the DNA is TGTGCCAGCAGTTACGGATCCGGGACAGGGGCCTTACCCATCTATGGCTACACCTTC. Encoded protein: CASSYGSGTGALPIYGYTF.

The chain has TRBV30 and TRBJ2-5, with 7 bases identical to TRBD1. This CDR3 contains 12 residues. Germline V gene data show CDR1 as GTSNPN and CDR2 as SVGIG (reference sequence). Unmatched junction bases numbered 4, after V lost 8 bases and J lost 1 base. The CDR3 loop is CAGNRGQETQYF. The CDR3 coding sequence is TGTGCCGGTAACAGGGGCCAAGAGACCCAGTACTTC.

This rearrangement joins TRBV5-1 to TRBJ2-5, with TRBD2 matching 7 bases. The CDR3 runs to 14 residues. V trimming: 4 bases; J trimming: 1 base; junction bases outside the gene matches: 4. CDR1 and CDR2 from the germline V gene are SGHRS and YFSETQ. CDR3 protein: CASSPTSAQETQYF. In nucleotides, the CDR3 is TGCGCCAGCAGCCCCACTAGCGCCCAAGAGACCCAGTACTTC.

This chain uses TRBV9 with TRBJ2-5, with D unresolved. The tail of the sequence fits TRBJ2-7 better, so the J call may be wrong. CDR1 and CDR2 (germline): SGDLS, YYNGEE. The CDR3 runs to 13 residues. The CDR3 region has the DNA TGTGCCAGCAGCGGCGGAAATCTGGACGAGCAGTACTTC. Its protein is CASSGGNLDEQYF.

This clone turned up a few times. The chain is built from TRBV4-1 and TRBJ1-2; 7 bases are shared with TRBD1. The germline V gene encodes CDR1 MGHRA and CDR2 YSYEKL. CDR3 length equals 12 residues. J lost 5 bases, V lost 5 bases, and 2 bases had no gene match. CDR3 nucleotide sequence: TGCGCCAGCAGCGAACAGGGGTATGGCTACACCTTC. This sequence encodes CASSEQGYGYTF.

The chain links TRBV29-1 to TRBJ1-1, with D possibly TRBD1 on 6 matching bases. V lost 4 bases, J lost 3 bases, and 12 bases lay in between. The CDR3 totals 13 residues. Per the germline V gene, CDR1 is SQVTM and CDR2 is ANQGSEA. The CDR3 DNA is TGCAGCGTTGGCAGAGGGGGAGACACTGAAGCTTTCTTT. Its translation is CSVGRGGDTEAFF.

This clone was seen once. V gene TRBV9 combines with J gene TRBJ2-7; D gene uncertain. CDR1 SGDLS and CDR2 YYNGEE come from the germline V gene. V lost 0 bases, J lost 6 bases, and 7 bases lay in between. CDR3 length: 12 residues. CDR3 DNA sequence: TGTGCCAGCAGCGTAGAGTCGAGCGAGCAGTACTTC. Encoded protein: CASSVESSEQYF.

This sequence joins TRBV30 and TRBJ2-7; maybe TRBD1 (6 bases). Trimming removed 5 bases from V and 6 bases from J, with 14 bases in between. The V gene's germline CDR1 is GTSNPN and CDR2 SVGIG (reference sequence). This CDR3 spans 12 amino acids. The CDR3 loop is CAWQGLAFEQYF. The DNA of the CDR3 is TGTGCCTGGCAGGGGCTAGCTTTCGAGCAGTACTTC.

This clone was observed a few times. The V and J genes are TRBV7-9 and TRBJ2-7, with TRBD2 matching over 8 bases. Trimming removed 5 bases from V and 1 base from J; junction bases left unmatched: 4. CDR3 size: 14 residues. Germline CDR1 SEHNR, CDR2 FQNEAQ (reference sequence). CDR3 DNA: TGTGCCAGCAGCGAGCGGGGGCTTTCCTACGAGCAGTACTTC. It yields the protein CASSERGLSYEQYF.

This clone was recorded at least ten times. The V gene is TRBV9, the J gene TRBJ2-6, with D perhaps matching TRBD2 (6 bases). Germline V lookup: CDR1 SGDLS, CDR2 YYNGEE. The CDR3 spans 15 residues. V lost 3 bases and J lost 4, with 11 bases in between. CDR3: CASSERGGGANVLTF. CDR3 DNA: TGTGCCAGCAGCGAGAGGGGAGGAGGGGCCAACGTCCTGACTTTC.

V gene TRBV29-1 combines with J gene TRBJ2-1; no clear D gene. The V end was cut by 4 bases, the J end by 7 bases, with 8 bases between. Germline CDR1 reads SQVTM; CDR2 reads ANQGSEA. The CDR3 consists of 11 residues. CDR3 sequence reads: CSVALRNEQFF. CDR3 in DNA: TGCAGCGTTGCGCTACGTAATGAGCAGTTCTTC.

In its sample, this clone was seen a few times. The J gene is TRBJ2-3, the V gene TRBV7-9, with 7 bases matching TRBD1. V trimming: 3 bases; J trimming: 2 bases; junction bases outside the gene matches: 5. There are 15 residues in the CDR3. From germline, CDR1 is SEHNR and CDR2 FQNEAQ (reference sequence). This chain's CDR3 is CASSLGDRDTDTQYF. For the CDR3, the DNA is TGTGCCAGCAGCTTGGGAGACAGGGACACAGATACGCAGTATTTT.